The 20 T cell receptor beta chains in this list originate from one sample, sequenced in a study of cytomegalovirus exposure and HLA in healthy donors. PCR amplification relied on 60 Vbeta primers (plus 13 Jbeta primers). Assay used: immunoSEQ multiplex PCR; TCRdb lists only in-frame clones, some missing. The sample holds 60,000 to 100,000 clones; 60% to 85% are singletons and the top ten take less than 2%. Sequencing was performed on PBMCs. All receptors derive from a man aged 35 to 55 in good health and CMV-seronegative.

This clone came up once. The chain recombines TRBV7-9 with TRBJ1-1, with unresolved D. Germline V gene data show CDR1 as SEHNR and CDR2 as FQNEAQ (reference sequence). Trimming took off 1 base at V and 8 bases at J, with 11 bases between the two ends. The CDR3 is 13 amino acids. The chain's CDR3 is CASSLEVDKEAFF. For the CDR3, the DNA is TGTGCCAGCAGCTTAGAAGTAGATAAAGAAGCTTTCTTT.

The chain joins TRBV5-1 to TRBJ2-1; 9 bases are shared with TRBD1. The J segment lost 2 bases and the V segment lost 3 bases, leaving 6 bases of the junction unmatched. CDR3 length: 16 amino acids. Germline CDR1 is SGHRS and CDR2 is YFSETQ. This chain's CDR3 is CASSSTGGRTYNEQFF. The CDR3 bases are TGCGCCAGCAGCTCTACAGGGGGCAGGACCTACAATGAGCAGTTCTTC.

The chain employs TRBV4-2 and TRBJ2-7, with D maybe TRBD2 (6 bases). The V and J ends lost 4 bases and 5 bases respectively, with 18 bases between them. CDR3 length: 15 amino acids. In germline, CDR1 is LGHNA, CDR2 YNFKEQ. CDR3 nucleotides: TGTGCCAGCAGCCGAACCAGGAGGGAGTCCCACGAGCAGTACTTC. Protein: CASSRTRRESHEQYF.

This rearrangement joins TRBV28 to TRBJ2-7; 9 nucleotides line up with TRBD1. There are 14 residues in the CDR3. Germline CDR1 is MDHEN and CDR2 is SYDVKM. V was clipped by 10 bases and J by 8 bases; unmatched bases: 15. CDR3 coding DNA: TGTGCCACCATAGGACAGGGGATGGCCTTTAAGCAGTACTTC. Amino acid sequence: CATIGQGMAFKQYF.

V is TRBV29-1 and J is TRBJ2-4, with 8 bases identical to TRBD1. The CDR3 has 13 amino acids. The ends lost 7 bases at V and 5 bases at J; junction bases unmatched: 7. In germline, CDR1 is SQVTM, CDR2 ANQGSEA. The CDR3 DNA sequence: TGCAGCGCTTCCGGGACAGGTGAAAACATTCAGTACTTC. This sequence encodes CSASGTGENIQYF.

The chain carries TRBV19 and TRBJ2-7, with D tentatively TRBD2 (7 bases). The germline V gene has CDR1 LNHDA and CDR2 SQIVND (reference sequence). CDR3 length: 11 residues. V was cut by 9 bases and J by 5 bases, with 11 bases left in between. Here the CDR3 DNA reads TGTGCCAGCCTCGGGGGGCACGAGCAGTACTTC. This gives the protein CASLGGHEQYF.

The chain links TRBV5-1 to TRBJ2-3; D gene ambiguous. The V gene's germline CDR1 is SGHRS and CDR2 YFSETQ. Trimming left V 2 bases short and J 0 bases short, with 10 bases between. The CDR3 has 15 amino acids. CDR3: CASSFRGVSTDTQYF. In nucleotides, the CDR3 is TGCGCCAGCAGCTTTCGCGGAGTTAGCACAGATACGCAGTATTTT.

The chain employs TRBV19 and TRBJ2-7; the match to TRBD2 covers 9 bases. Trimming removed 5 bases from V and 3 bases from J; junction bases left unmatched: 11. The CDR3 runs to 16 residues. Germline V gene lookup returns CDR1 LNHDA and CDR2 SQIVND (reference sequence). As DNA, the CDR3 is TGTGCCAGTAGTCGGCTAGCGGGAACAGAAGACTACGAGCAGTACTTC. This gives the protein CASSRLAGTEDYEQYF.

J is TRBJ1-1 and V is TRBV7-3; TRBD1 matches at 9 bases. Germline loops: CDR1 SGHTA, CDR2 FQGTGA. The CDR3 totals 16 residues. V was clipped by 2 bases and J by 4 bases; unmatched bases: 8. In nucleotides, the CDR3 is TGTGCCAGCAGCTTATTCGGGACAGGGTTCGGCACTGAAGCTTTCTTT. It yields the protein CASSLFGTGFGTEAFF. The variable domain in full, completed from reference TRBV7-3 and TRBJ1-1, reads GAGVSQTPSNKVTEKGKYVELRCDPISGHTALYWYRQSLGQGPEFLIYFQGTGAADDSGLPNDRFFAVRPEGSVSTLKIQRTERGDSAVYLCASSLFGTGFGTEAFFGQGTRLTVV.

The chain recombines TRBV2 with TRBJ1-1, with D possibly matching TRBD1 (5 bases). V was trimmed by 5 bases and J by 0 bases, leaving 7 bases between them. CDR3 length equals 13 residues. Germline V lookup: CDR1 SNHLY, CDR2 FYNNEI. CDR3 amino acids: CASSSGLNTEAFF. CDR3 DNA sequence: TGTGCCAGCAGTTCAGGGTTGAACACTGAAGCTTTCTTT.

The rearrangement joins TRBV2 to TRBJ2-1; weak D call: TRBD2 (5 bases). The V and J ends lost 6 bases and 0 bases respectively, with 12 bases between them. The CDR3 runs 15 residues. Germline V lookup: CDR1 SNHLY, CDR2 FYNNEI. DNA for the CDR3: TGTGCCAGCAGAGGACTGACGTCCTCCTACAATGAGCAGTTCTTC. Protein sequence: CASRGLTSSYNEQFF.

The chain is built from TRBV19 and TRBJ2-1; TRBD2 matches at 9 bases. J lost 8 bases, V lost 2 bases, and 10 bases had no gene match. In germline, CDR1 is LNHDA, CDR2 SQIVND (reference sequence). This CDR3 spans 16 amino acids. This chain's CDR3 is CASSILYSGRSDEQFF. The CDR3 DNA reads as TGTGCCAGTAGTATACTTTATAGCGGGAGATCAGATGAGCAGTTCTTC.

In DNA, the CDR3 is TGTGCCAGCCGCCCCCGGGACAGGGGAACTGGAAACACCATATATTTT. It encodes CASRPRDRGTGNTIYF. J is TRBJ1-3 and V is TRBV6-6, with TRBD1 matching 10 bases. The CDR3 spans 16 residues. V shed 8 bases, J shed 2 bases, and the junction held 9 bases outside the gene matches. Per germline, CDR1 MNHNY and CDR2 SVGAGI (reference sequence).

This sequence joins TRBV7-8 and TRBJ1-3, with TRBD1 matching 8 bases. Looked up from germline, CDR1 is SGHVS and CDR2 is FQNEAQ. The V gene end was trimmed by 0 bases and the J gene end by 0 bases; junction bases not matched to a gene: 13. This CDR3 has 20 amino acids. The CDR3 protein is CASSLASRTGLPSSGNTIYF. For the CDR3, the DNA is TGTGCCAGCAGCTTAGCGTCCAGGACAGGGCTCCCGAGCTCTGGAAACACCATATATTTT.

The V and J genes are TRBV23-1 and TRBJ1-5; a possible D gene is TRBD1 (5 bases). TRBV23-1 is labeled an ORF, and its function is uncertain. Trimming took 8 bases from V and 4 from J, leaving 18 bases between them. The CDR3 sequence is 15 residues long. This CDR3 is CASGNLWGENQPQHF. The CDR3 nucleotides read TGCGCCAGCGGTAACCTGTGGGGGGAAAATCAGCCCCAGCATTTT.

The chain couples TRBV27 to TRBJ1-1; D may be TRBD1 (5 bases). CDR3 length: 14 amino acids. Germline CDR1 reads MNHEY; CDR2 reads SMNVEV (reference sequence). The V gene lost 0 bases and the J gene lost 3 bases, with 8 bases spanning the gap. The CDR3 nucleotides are TGTGCCAGCAGTTTATCAGGGGCCTACACTGAAGCTTTCTTT. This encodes CASSLSGAYTEAFF.

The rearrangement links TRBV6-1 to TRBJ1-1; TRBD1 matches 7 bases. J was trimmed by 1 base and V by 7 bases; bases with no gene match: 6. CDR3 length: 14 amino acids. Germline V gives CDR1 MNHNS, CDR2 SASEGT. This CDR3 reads CASKQGGQNTEAFF. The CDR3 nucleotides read TGTGCCAGCAAGCAAGGGGGCCAGAACACTGAAGCTTTCTTT.

CDR3 residues: CASRPVRGIAGELFF. The CDR3 DNA follows: TGTGCCAGCAGGCCCGTACGGGGGATCGCCGGGGAGCTGTTTTTT. The V gene is TRBV7-9, the J gene TRBJ2-2, with D maybe TRBD2 (6 bases). The CDR3 consists of 15 residues. Germline V CDR1 and CDR2: SEHNR, FQNEAQ (reference sequence). Trimming took off 6 bases at V and 6 bases at J, with 17 bases between the two ends.

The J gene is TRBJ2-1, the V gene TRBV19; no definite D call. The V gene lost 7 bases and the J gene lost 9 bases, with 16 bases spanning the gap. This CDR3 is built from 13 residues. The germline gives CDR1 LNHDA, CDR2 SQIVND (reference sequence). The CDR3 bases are TGTGCCAGTACCTCGGCCCAAGGCGGTGAGCAGTTCTTC. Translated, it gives CASTSAQGGEQFF.

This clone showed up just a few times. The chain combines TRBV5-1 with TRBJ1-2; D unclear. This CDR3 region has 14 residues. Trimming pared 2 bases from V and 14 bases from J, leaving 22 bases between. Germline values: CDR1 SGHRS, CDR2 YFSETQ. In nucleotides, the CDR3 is TGCGCCAGCAGCTTCCCCTCCACCGGGAGACCTCCTACCTTC. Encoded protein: CASSFPSTGRPPTF.